The next 7 T cell receptor beta chains were all read from a single sample in a study of post-analysis software for immune sequencing data. General study findings and limits: Five TRBV segments, TRBV5-6, TRBV5-1 and TRBV20-1 among them, were found more frequent in patients than controls.

Unique molecular identifiers were present in the TCR beta cDNA libraries. TCRdb reanalysed the PCR reads using MiXCR and keeps one entry per CDR3 protein. The data show roughly 800,000 distinct CDR3 sequences, roughly 50% seen once. These receptors' targets are unknown. Sequenced: blood. These TCRs come from a girl aged 10 to 17 with multiple sclerosis.

The chain links TRBV30 to TRBJ2-1; 8 bases are shared with TRBD1. This CDR3 region has 13 residues. The V and J ends lost 2 bases and 10 bases, in that order; junction bases with no gene match: 7. Looked up from germline, CDR1 is GTSNPN and CDR2 is SVGIG (reference sequence). The CDR3 loop reads CAWSRTGQGEQFF. The DNA for the CDR3 is TGTGCCTGGAGTCGGACAGGGCAAGGCGAGCAGTTCTTC.

The J gene is TRBJ2-5, the V gene TRBV5-6, with D hard to call. The better agreement between TRBJ2-7 and the DNA end casts doubt on the J call. There are 11 residues in the CDR3. In germline, CDR1 is SGHDT, CDR2 YYEEEE. The CDR3 coding sequence is TGTGCCAGCAGCGCCTTGGACGAGCAGTACTTC. It translates to CASSALDEQYF.

In its sample, this clonotype was seen a few times. The chain combines TRBV9 with TRBJ2-3; 13 positions match TRBD2. The CDR3 length is 16 residues. The germline V gene has CDR1 SGDLS and CDR2 YYNGEE. The V gene end was trimmed by 3 bases and the J gene end by 2 bases; junction bases not matched to a gene: 3. CDR3: CASSAGLAGATDTQYF. In DNA, the CDR3 is TGTGCCAGCAGCGCTGGACTAGCGGGGGCCACAGATACGCAGTATTTT.

This sequence joins TRBV5-1 and TRBJ2-7, with TRBD1 as a possible D gene (8 bases). Germline CDR1 reads SGHRS; CDR2 reads YFSETQ. Trimming removed 0 bases at V and 6 bases at J, with 13 bases between. The CDR3 spans 14 residues. CDR3 nucleotides: TGCGCCAGCAGCTTGGACAGGGGGACTATCGAGCAGTACTTC. Residues: CASSLDRGTIEQYF.

The chain uses TRBV28 and TRBJ2-4, with TRBD1 matching over 11 bases. Gene TRBJ2-7 matches the end of the DNA better, so the J call may be wrong. The CDR3 length is 14 residues. Germline loops: CDR1 MDHEN, CDR2 SYDVKM. The CDR3 DNA is TGTGCCAGCAGTCAGGACAGGGGGCATTACGAGCAGTACTTC. Translation: CASSQDRGHYEQYF.

V usage is TRBV3-1 and J usage is TRBJ2-5, with D possibly matching TRBD1 (5 bases). The J call may be faulty, since TRBJ2-7 better matches the DNA end. Germline V gene lookup returns CDR1 LGHDT and CDR2 YNNKEL (reference sequence). CDR3 length equals 12 residues. As DNA, the CDR3 is TGTGCCAGCAGCCCAAGACAGAACGAGCAGTACTTC. It is translated as CASSPRQNEQYF.

V is TRBV20-1 and J is TRBJ2-3; 10 bases map to TRBD2. J gave up 5 bases and V 4 bases, and 9 bases lay outside the gene matches. The CDR3 covers 15 residues. Germline V lookup: CDR1 DFQATT, CDR2 SNEGSKA (reference sequence). The CDR3, as DNA: TGCAGTGCTAAAGTACCAGCGGGAGGGAGAGATACGCAGTATTTT. Protein sequence: CSAKVPAGGRDTQYF.